This T cell receptor beta chain originates from a study of T cells in Graves' hyperthyroidism and ophthalmopathy. V gave up 3 bases and J gave up 8 bases; unmatched junction bases: 14. CDR1 is LNHDA, CDR2 SQIVND, per germline (reference sequence). This CDR3 is 17 amino acids long. Amplified TCR beta CDR3 regions derived from RNA transcripts. An initial round of RT-PCR targeting the TCR CDR3 relied on the HTBI primer set. MiXCR, applied by TCRdb to the multiplex PCR reads, yields one record per CDR3 protein. The repertoire includes more than 350,000 distinct CDR3 sequences, 15% of them detected once, and 32% sits in the top ten. When ophthalmopathy did not progress within 18 months, Graves' hyperthyroidism was considered stable. Hyperthyroidism was newly diagnosed in patients aged 18 to 65 (duration under 2 months).

This TCR came from a woman aged 30 to 39 with Graves' hyperthyroidism. The specimen was blood. V and J are TRBV19 and TRBJ2-3, with 10 bases lining up with TRBD2. CDR3 amino acids: CASSMTSGRASLSTQYF. In DNA form, the CDR3 reads TGTGCCAGTAGTATGACCAGCGGGAGGGCTAGTTTAAGTACGCAGTATTTT.